The 29 T cell receptor beta chains in this list originate from one sample, sequenced in a study of shared clonotypes between healthy human individuals. CD8 cells regarded as naive lacked CD45RO, were positively chosen for CCR7, and omitted terminally differentiated effector memory CD45RA+ cells. Produced via immunoSEQ multiplex PCR; TCRdb's table is partial and in-frame only. The sample has approximately 840,000 clones, about 97% seen once. Sequencing was done on a sample of naive CD8+ T cells sorted from blood. The receptors here all came from a man aged 30 to 45 in good health.

The V call is TRBV28, the J call TRBJ1-1; 7 bases are a match to TRBD1. Trimming at V came to 5 bases and at J to 0 bases, leaving 6 bases not matched to a gene. The germline gives CDR1 MDHEN, CDR2 SYDVKM. The CDR3 length is 15 residues. DNA of the CDR3: TGTGCCAGCAGTCCTGACAGGGCTTTGAACACTGAAGCTTTCTTT. Its translation is CASSPDRALNTEAFF.

The chain has TRBV11-2 and TRBJ1-5; a weak D match, TRBD1 (5 bases). CDR3 size: 18 residues. The V and J ends lost 1 base and 1 base respectively, with 17 bases between them. Germline CDR1 is SGHAT and CDR2 is FQNNGV. The CDR3 DNA is TGTGCCAGCAGCTTAGGGGGCTTGACGGATTTGAGCAATCAGCCCCAGCATTTT. Its translation: CASSLGGLTDLSNQPQHF.

The chain is built from TRBV27 and TRBJ2-3; D perhaps matches TRBD2 (6 bases). V lost 5 bases and J 10 bases, leaving 19 bases between the germline ends. Looked up from germline, CDR1 is MNHEY and CDR2 is SMNVEV (reference sequence). The CDR3 totals 14 residues. CDR3 bases: TGTGCCAGCAGTAAGGCGGGGTGGGAGGCGGCGCAGTATTTT. This gives the protein CASSKAGWEAAQYF.

The chain carries TRBV7-3 and TRBJ2-1, with TRBD2 matching over 7 bases. The CDR3 is made up of 16 amino acids. V gave up 5 bases and J gave up 3 bases; unmatched junction bases: 10. Germline V gene lookup returns CDR1 SGHTA and CDR2 FQGTGA. The CDR3 DNA reads as TGTGCCAGCAGCAACATCCAGGGAGGGGACTACAATGAGCAGTTCTTC. It is translated as CASSNIQGGDYNEQFF.

The chain has TRBV2 and TRBJ2-5; no clear D gene. The CDR3 runs to 12 residues. V was pared by 1 base and J by 4 bases, with 4 bases between. Germline CDR1 is SNHLY and CDR2 is FYNNEI. CDR3 in DNA: TGTGCCAGCAGTGAAGGGCGAGAGACCCAGTACTTC. Protein: CASSEGRETQYF.

The chain joins TRBV4-1 to TRBJ2-3; D gene uncertain. CDR1 is MGHRA, CDR2 YSYEKL, per germline. V lost 0 bases, J lost 0 bases, and 13 bases lay in between. The CDR3 extends over 17 amino acids. The CDR3 DNA reads TGCGCCAGCAGCCAAGATAACCCAGGTACTAGCACAGATACGCAGTATTTT. Its protein product is CASSQDNPGTSTDTQYF.

The chain employs TRBV2 and TRBJ2-7, with 10 bases that match TRBD2. The germline V gene has CDR1 SNHLY and CDR2 FYNNEI. This CDR3 spans 14 amino acids. V lost 8 bases and J lost 4; bases outside the gene matches: 8. CDR3 coding DNA: TGTGCCAGCCGAGCGGGAGGGGCCGGGTACGAGCAGTACTTC. Translated: CASRAGGAGYEQYF.

The J gene is TRBJ2-1, the V gene TRBV19; tentatively, D is TRBD2 (6 bases). The CDR3 sequence is 16 residues long. V was clipped by 2 bases and J by 2 bases, with 13 bases between them. The germline V gene has CDR1 LNHDA and CDR2 SQIVND (reference sequence). As DNA, the CDR3 is TGTGCCAGTAGTATAAGGTTAGGAGGGACCTACAATGAGCAGTTCTTC. This sequence encodes CASSIRLGGTYNEQFF. Looking up the rest from reference TRBV19 and TRBJ2-1 gives the full variable domain: DGGITQSPKYLFRKEGQNVTLSCEQNLNHDAMYWYRQDPGQGLRLIYYSQIVNDFQKGDIAEGYSVSREKKESFPLTVTSAQKNPTAFYLCASSIRLGGTYNEQFFGPGTRLTVL.

V and J are TRBV23-1 and TRBJ1-2; weak D call: TRBD1 (5 bases). TRBV23-1 is sorted into the ORF group, with uncertain function. The CDR3 is made up of 15 amino acids. The V and J ends lost 11 bases and 6 bases respectively, with 25 bases between them. The CDR3 DNA is TGCGCCCATCGGTCCCGAGACAGTGGGCTTAATGGCTACACCTTC. Encoded protein: CAHRSRDSGLNGYTF.

This clone was seen once. V usage is TRBV7-8 and J usage is TRBJ1-1, with D maybe TRBD1 (6 bases). Deletions cut 4 bases from V and 0 bases from J, with 9 bases between. Germline V gene lookup returns CDR1 SGHVS and CDR2 FQNEAQ. The CDR3 spans 14 residues. CDR3 DNA: TGTGCCAGCAGCTCAGGGGTAGTGAACACTGAAGCTTTCTTT. Its translation is CASSSGVVNTEAFF. The variable domain in full, with the rest retrieved from reference TRBV7-8 and TRBJ1-1, is GAGVSQSPRYKVAKRGQDVALRCDPISGHVSLFWYQQALGQGPEFLTYFQNEAQLDKSGLPSDRFFAERPEGSVSTLKIQRTQQEDSAVYLCASSSGVVNTEAFFGQGTRLTVV.

The CDR3 reads CASSMGQGFYGYTF. The CDR3 region has the DNA TGTGCCAGCAGCATGGGACAGGGATTCTATGGCTACACCTTC. The chain links TRBV5-6 to TRBJ1-2; 9 nucleotides line up with TRBD1. The CDR3 is 14 amino acids. The ends lost 4 bases at V and 4 bases at J; junction bases unmatched: 5. Germline lookup yields CDR1 SGHDT and CDR2 YYEEEE.

The chain employs TRBV6-5 and TRBJ2-7; D call uncertain. Germline assignment: CDR1 MNHEY and CDR2 SVGAGI. CDR3 length: 12 residues. V was cut by 4 bases and J by 2 bases, with 6 bases left in between. CDR3: CASSSLTYEQYF. The CDR3 DNA follows: TGTGCCAGCAGTTCACTCACCTACGAGCAGTACTTC.

J is TRBJ1-1 and V is TRBV6-5, with D possibly being TRBD1 (5 bases). V was trimmed by 6 bases and J by 7 bases, leaving 12 bases between them. CDR3 size: 12 residues. The V gene's germline CDR1 is MNHEY and CDR2 SVGAGI. The CDR3 spells CASSSRGSEAFF. Written as DNA, the CDR3 is TGTGCCAGCAGCTCCCGGGGGAGTGAAGCTTTCTTT.

The V and J genes are TRBV6-4 and TRBJ1-2, with a weak D call TRBD1 (6 bases). In germline, CDR1 is MRHNA, CDR2 SNTAGT. The length of the CDR3 is 17 residues. With 3 bases removed from V and 7 bases from J, the gap between germline ends came to 24 bases. CDR3: CASSEWGAKKPPPGYTF. The DNA of the CDR3 is TGTGCCAGCAGTGAATGGGGGGCGAAGAAGCCTCCCCCTGGCTACACCTTC.

The rearrangement links TRBV5-6 to TRBJ2-3; D assignment may be TRBD1 or TRBD2 (5 bases each). The CDR3 spans 15 residues. The germline gives CDR1 SGHDT, CDR2 YYEEEE. The V gene lost 2 bases and the J gene lost 6 bases, with 16 bases spanning the gap. Here the CDR3 DNA reads TGTGCCAGCAGCTTACTGAATGGGGGATATGATACGCAGTATTTT. It translates to CASSLLNGGYDTQYF.

About this clone: The same CDR3 arises from other DNA sequences in this sample as well. The chain is built from TRBV2 and TRBJ2-7; D unresolved. V was shortened by 2 bases and J by 4 bases, with 3 bases between the two germline ends. The CDR3 runs 11 residues. CDR1 is SNHLY and CDR2 is FYNNEI in the germline V gene. The CDR3 bases are TGTGCCAGCAGTGAAAGGTACGAGCAGTACTTC. It is translated as CASSERYEQYF.

This chain links TRBV16 with TRBJ2-7; D call uncertain. CDR3 size: 19 residues. The V gene lost 1 base and the J gene lost 0 bases, with 22 bases spanning the gap. Germline V lookup: CDR1 KGHSY, CDR2 FQNENV. CDR3 DNA: TGTGCCAGCAGCCAATTTAAGAGCCTAACAAATCGAAGCTCCTACGAGCAGTACTTC. Protein: CASSQFKSLTNRSSYEQYF.

The J gene is TRBJ2-1, the V gene TRBV2, with D perhaps matching TRBD2 (6 bases). Trimming removed 10 bases from V and 2 bases from J, with 15 bases in between. Germline V gene lookup returns CDR1 SNHLY and CDR2 FYNNEI. The CDR3 is made up of 14 amino acids. This chain's CDR3 is CAKGPSDAYNEQFF. CDR3 nucleotide sequence: TGTGCCAAGGGGCCTAGCGATGCCTACAATGAGCAGTTCTTC.

This chain uses TRBV7-8 with TRBJ1-5; possibly TRBD1 for D (5 bases). From germline, CDR1 is SGHVS and CDR2 FQNEAQ. This CDR3 has 14 residues. The V end lost 5 bases, the J end lost 7 bases, and 15 bases lay between the germline ends. In DNA form, the CDR3 reads TGTGCCAGCAGCCCCTCGGGACGGCCACAGCCCCAGCATTTT. Its translation: CASSPSGRPQPQHF.

CDR3 bases: TGTGCCAGCAGCGAAACATCAGGGTTCGTCTACGAGCAGTACTTC. Translation: CASSETSGFVYEQYF. The chain uses TRBV11-2 and TRBJ2-7, with D perhaps matching TRBD1 (5 bases). The CDR3 sequence is 15 residues long. The V end was cut by 5 bases, the J end by 3 bases, with 17 bases between. Germline CDR1 is SGHAT and CDR2 is FQNNGV.

The chain is built from TRBV4-2 and TRBJ2-7; 11 bases fit TRBD2. The trim removed 3 bases at V and 5 bases at J, leaving 6 bases unmatched. Per the germline V gene, CDR1 is LGHNA and CDR2 is YNFKEQ. The length of the CDR3 is 15 residues. This chain's CDR3 is CASSHIGTSGDEQYF. CDR3 nucleotide sequence: TGTGCCAGCAGCCATATCGGGACTAGCGGTGACGAGCAGTACTTC.

The chain recombines TRBV2 with TRBJ2-7; D is possibly TRBD1 (5 bases). The CDR3 has 13 residues. Germline assignment: CDR1 SNHLY and CDR2 FYNNEI. V was cut by 7 bases and J by 3 bases, with 13 bases left in between. The DNA of the CDR3 is TGTGCCAGCACCGAGGAAAGGGGCTACGAGCAGTACTTC. Its translation: CASTEERGYEQYF.

This chain uses TRBV27 with TRBJ2-1; no definite D call. CDR3 length equals 15 residues. V lost 3 bases and J 4 bases, leaving 13 bases between the germline ends. Looked up from germline, CDR1 is MNHEY and CDR2 is SMNVEV (reference sequence). The CDR3 nucleotides read TGTGCCAGCAGTTTGTCGAGCTACCTTTACAATGAGCAGTTCTTC. Protein: CASSLSSYLYNEQFF.

This chain joins TRBV5-4 and TRBJ2-5; D remains unclear. CDR1 and CDR2 (germline): SGHNT, YYREEE (reference sequence). CDR3 size: 13 residues. V was cut by 3 bases and J by 4 bases, with 10 bases left in between. In DNA form, the CDR3 reads TGTGCCAGCAGCTGGGCCAGAACAGAGACCCAGTACTTC. Its translation is CASSWARTETQYF.

This clone was recorded a few times. This chain joins TRBV15 and TRBJ1-4; no reliable D call. V gave up 1 base and J gave up 5 bases, with 14 bases separating them. This CDR3 is 16 amino acids long. The germline V gene has CDR1 LNHNV and CDR2 YYDKDF (reference sequence). Here the CDR3 DNA reads TGTGCCACCAGCAGAGGGGCAGAGGGCTTGAATGAAAAACTGTTTTTT. This gives the protein CATSRGAEGLNEKLFF.

The rearrangement joins TRBV25-1 to TRBJ1-1; no reliable D call. The germline CDR1 and CDR2 sequences are MGHDK and SYGVNS. V was clipped by 6 bases and J by 1 base, with 9 bases between them. This CDR3 is 13 amino acids long. Written as DNA, the CDR3 is TGTGCCAGCAGATTAGGGAGGAACACTGAAGCTTTCTTT. Protein: CASRLGRNTEAFF.

This chain connects TRBV4-2 to TRBJ2-3, with D maybe TRBD2 (6 bases). Germline V gene data show CDR1 as LGHNA and CDR2 as YNFKEQ. The CDR3 is 17 amino acids. V lost 0 bases and J lost 2, with 15 bases in between. DNA of the CDR3: TGTGCCAGCAGCCAAGATGAGAACGGGAGTGCCACAGATACGCAGTATTTT. Residues: CASSQDENGSATDTQYF.

The table lists this clone with a count of one. The J gene is TRBJ2-7, the V gene TRBV7-9; D may be TRBD1 (5 bases). This CDR3 region has 14 residues. Trimming removed 5 bases from V and 2 bases from J, with 13 bases in between. Germline assignment: CDR1 SEHNR and CDR2 FQNEAQ (reference sequence). The CDR3 protein is CASSGPDNPYEQYF. Here the CDR3 DNA reads TGTGCCAGCAGCGGCCCGGACAACCCCTACGAGCAGTACTTC.

The chain recombines TRBV15 with TRBJ2-7; possibly TRBD2 for D (5 bases). Trimming left V 1 base short and J 2 bases short, with 9 bases between. CDR3 length equals 14 residues. Germline loops: CDR1 LNHNV, CDR2 YYDKDF (reference sequence). CDR3 residues: CATSRGGATYEQYF. The CDR3 nucleotides are TGTGCCACCAGCAGAGGGGGAGCCACCTACGAGCAGTACTTC.